The present entry profiles one TCR beta chain with its context. Its antigen remains unknown. Germline CDR1 and CDR2: SEHNR and FQNEAQ (reference sequence). V lost 5 bases and J 1 base, leaving 14 bases between the germline ends. The CDR3 consists of 16 residues. The sample originates from a study of T cells in narcolepsy. Some clones are missing from TCRdb's copy, which holds only in-frame ones; the method was immunoSEQ multiplex PCR. The sample lists roughly 25,000 clones; 75% to 90% were seen once. Findings of the study overall: HCRT-specific and TRIB2-specific autoreactive clonotypes appeared among same-patient CSF and blood CD4+ clonotypes.

This TCR derives from a human donor with narcolepsy. The sample comprised CD45RA- memory CD4+ T cells from PBMCs. V gene TRBV7-9 combines with J gene TRBJ1-4; a possible D gene is TRBD1 (6 bases). The CDR3 loop is CASSPVRGETNEKLFF. DNA for the CDR3: TGTGCCAGCAGCCCCGTCAGGGGAGAAACTAATGAAAAACTGTTTTTT.